Listed below are T cell receptor beta chains from one sample, sequenced in a study of T cells in Graves' hyperthyroidism and ophthalmopathy. TCRdb reanalysed the multiplex PCR reads using MiXCR and keeps one entry per CDR3 protein. The sample records 400,000 or so distinct CDR3 sequences, 14% being singletons. Sequenced material: blood. The receptors originated from a young woman with Graves' ophthalmopathy. Both conserved end residues are part of each CDR3. Fields, in order: J gene, D gene, V gene, clone size, CDR3 DNA, CDR3 protein. The D gene is left open where the match is weak. Clone size appears in some rows only: once, few, many, or a class for an expanded clone.

TRBJ1-2 | . | TRBV6-1 | many | TGTGCCAGCAGTTACGTCTCGTGGGACACTAACTATGGCTACACCTTC | CASSYVSWDTNYGYTF
TRBJ2-2 | . | TRBV12-3/TRBV12-4 | many | TGTGCCAGCAGTGGAAATCGGCGGTTAGCTTCGAGCACCGGGGAGCTGTTTTTT | CASSGNRRLASSTGELFF
TRBJ2-5 | . | TRBV27 | many | TGTGCCAGCAGTCATAAAGAGACCCAGTACTTC | CASSHKETQYF
TRBJ2-7 | . | TRBV7-9 | . | TGTGCCAGCAGCCCAGGGGCCGGCGAGCAGTACTTC | CASSPGAGEQYF
TRBJ2-3 | . | TRBV11-2 | many | TGTGCCAGCAGCCAATTCACAGATACGCAGTATTTT | CASSQFTDTQYF
TRBJ1-5 | . | TRBV20-1 | . | TGCAGTGCTAGAGATGGCTTACTTAGCAATCAGCCCCAGCATTTT | CSARDGLLSNQPQHF
TRBJ1-1 | . | TRBV9 | . | TGTGCCAGCAGCGTTACAGGGATGGATGACACTGAAGCTTTCTTT | CASSVTGMDDTEAFF
TRBJ2-2 | TRBD2 | TRBV19 | few | TGTGCCAGTAGTATAGCTGGCTCGCTAGCGGGGGGGACCGGGGAGCTGTTTTTT | CASSIAGSLAGGTGELFF
TRBJ2-1 | TRBD2 | TRBV7-2 | few | TGTGCCAGCAGCTTAGGGCTAGCGGGGCACAATGAGCAGTTCTTC | CASSLGLAGHNEQFF
TRBJ2-3 | . | TRBV2 | . | TGTGCCAGCAGTAACAGGACTCGACGCACAGATACGCAGTATTTT | CASSNRTRRTDTQYF
TRBJ2-1 | TRBD1 | TRBV28 | many | TGTGCCAGCAGTTCTACGGGACAGGGGTCCTACAATGAGCAGTTCTTC | CASSSTGQGSYNEQFF
TRBJ2-7 | TRBD2 | TRBV20-1 | many | TGCAGTGCTAGACCACCGGGACTAGTATACTACGAGCAGTACTTC | CSARPPGLVYYEQYF
TRBJ2-7 | . | TRBV10-3 | many | TGTGCCACCGTGGGACTTTCAAACAAGCAGTACTTC | CATVGLSNKQYF
TRBJ1-3 | . | TRBV28 | many | TGTGCCAGCAGTTCAAGAGGGTCTGCACGCTCTGGAAACACCATATATTTT | CASSSRGSARSGNTIYF
TRBJ1-1 | . | TRBV9 | many | TGTGCCAGCAGCGACAAACAGGGTAGGTTAGCTGAAGCTTTCTTT | CASSDKQGRLAEAFF
TRBJ2-3 | . | TRBV6-1 | many | TGTGCCAGCAGTGACCGGGACAAAAAAGATACGCAGTATTTT | CASSDRDKKDTQYF
TRBJ2-7 | TRBD1 | TRBV20-1 | . | TGCAGTGCTAGAGAGGGACCCGGAACAGGGGTACGTACGACCGCGAAGCAGTACTTC | CSAREGPGTGVRTTAKQYF